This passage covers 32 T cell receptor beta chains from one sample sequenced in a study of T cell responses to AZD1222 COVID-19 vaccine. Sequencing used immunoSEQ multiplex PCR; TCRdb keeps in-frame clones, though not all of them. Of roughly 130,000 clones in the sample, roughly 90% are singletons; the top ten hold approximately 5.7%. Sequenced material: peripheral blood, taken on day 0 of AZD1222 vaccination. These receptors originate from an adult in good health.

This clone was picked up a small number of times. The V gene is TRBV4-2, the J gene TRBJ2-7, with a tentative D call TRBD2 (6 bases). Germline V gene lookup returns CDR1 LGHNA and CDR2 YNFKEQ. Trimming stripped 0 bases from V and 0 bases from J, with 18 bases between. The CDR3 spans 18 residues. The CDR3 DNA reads TGTGCCAGCAGCCAAGATACCCGCTTATCGGGGGACTCCTACGAGCAGTACTTC. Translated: CASSQDTRLSGDSYEQYF.

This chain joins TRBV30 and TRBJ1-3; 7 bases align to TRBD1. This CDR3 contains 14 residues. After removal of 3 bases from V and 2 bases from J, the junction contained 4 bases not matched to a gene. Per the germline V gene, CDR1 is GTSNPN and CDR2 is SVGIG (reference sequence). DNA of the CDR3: TGTGCCTGGAGGGGGACAGCCGCTGGAAACACCATATATTTT. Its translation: CAWRGTAAGNTIYF.

CDR3 sequence reads: CASALGGQYF. The CDR3 nucleotides read TGTGCTAGTGCCTTGGGGGGACAGTACTTC. This chain links TRBV12-5 with TRBJ2-7; TRBD2 is a possible D gene (6 bases). This CDR3 is built from 10 residues. V was trimmed by 7 bases and J by 10 bases, leaving 11 bases between them. CDR1 is LGHNT and CDR2 is FRNRAP in the germline V gene.

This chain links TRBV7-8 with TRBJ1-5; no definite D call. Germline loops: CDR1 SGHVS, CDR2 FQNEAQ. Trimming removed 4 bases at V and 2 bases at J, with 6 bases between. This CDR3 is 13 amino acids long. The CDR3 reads CASSSTRNQPQHF. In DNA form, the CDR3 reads TGTGCCAGCAGCTCGACACGCAATCAGCCCCAGCATTTT.

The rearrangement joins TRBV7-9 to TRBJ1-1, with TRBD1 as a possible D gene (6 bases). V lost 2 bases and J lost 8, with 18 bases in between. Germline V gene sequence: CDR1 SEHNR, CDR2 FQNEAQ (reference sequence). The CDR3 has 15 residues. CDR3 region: CASSLRGVDRWEAFF. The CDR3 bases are TGTGCCAGCAGCTTAAGGGGCGTTGACAGGTGGGAAGCTTTCTTT.

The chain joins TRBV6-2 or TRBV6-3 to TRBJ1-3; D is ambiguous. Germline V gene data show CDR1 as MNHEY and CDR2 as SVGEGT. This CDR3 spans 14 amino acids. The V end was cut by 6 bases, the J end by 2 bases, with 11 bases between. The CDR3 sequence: CASSPAGTGNTIYF. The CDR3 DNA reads TGTGCCAGCAGCCCCGCGGGGACTGGAAACACCATATATTTT.

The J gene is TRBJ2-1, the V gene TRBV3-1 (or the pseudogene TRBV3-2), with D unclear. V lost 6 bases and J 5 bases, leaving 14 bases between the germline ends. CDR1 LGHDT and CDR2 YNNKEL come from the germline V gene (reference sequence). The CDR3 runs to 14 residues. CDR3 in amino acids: CASRRSGTHNEQFF. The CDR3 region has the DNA TGTGCCAGCAGACGTTCAGGAACCCACAATGAGCAGTTCTTC.

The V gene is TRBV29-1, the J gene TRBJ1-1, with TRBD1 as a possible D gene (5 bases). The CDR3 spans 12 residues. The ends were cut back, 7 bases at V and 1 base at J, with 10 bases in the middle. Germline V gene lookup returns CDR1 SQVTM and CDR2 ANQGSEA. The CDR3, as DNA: TGCAGCGGGGGCAGGGAGAACACTGAAGCTTTCTTT. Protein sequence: CSGGRENTEAFF.

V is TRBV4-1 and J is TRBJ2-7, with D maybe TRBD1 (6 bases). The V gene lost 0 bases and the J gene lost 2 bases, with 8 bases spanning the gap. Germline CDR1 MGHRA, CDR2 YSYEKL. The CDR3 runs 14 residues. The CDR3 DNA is TGCGCCAGCAGCCAAGAGGCAGGGGCCTACGAGCAGTACTTC. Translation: CASSQEAGAYEQYF.

CDR3 sequence reads: CASSIGDRGGQPQHF. The DNA for the CDR3 is TGTGCCAGTAGTATTGGGGACAGGGGCGGACAGCCCCAGCATTTT. The chain recombines TRBV19 with TRBJ1-5; TRBD1 aligns across 10 bases. This CDR3 has 15 residues. With V trimmed by 3 bases and J by 7 bases, 6 bases remained unmatched. CDR1 is LNHDA, CDR2 SQIVND, per germline (reference sequence).

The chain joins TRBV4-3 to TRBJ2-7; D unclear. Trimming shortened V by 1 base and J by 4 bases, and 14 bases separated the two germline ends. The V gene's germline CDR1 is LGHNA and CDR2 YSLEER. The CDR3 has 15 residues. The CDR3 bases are TGCGCCAGCAGCCAAGCAATCGGTAACCGATACGAGCAGTACTTC. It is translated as CASSQAIGNRYEQYF.

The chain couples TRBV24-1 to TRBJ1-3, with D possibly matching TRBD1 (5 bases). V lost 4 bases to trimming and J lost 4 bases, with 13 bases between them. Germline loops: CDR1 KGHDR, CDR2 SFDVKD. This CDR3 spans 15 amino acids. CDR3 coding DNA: TGTGCCACCAGTGACCGTGCGGGGACCGGAAACACCATATATTTT. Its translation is CATSDRAGTGNTIYF.

CDR3 nucleotides: TGCAGTGCTAGTAACCCGGACAGGGCCAACGCCCGCGGACGTCAGCCCCAGCATTTT. Amino acid sequence: CSASNPDRANARGRQPQHF. The chain combines TRBV20-1 with TRBJ1-5; 8 bases fit TRBD1. V lost 3 bases to trimming and J lost 6 bases; unmatched junction nucleotides: 22. Per germline, CDR1 DFQATT and CDR2 SNEGSKA (reference sequence). The length of the CDR3 is 19 residues.

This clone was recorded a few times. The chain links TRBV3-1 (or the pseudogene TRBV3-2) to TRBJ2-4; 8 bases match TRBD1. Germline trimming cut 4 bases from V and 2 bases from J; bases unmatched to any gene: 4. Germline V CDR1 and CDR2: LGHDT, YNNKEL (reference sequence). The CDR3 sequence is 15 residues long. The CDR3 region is CASSLHRGTKNIQYF. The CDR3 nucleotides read TGTGCCAGCAGCCTACACAGGGGGACCAAAAACATTCAGTACTTC.

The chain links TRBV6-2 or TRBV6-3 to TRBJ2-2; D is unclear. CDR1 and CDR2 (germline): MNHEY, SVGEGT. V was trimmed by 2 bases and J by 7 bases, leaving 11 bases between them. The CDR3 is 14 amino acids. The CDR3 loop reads CASSYTAPHGELFF. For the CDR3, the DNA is TGTGCCAGCAGTTACACGGCCCCCCACGGGGAGCTGTTTTTT.

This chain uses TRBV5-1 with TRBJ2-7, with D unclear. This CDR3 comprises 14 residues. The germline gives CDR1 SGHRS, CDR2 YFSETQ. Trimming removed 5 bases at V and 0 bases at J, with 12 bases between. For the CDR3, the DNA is TGCGCCAGCAGAGCCGAGGACGCCTCCTACGAGCAGTACTTC. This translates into CASRAEDASYEQYF.

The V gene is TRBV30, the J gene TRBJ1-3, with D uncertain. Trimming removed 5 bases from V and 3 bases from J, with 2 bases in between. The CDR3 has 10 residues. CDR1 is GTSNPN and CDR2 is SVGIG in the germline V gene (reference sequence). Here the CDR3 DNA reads TGTGCCTGGGGTGGAAACACCATATATTTT. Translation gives CAWGGNTIYF.

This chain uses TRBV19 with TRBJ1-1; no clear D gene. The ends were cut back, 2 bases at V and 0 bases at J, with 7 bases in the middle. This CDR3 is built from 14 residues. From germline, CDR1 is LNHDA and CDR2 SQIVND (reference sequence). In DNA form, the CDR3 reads TGTGCCAGTAGTATATGGAACATGAACACTGAAGCTTTCTTT. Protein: CASSIWNMNTEAFF.

The CDR3 region has the DNA TGTGCCATCAGTGAGTCAGTAGCCGAGGCTGGGGCCAACGTCCTGACTTTC. This gives the protein CAISESVAEAGANVLTF. The J gene is TRBJ2-6, the V gene TRBV10-3; D not resolved. Per germline, CDR1 ENHRY and CDR2 SYGVKD. V was shortened by 0 bases and J by 2 bases, with 11 bases between the two germline ends. This CDR3 has 17 residues.

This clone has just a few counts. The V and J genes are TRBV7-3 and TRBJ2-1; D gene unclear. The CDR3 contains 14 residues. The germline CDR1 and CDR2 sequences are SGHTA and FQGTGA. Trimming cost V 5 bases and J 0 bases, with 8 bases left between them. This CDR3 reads CASSPSSSYNEQFF. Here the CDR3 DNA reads TGTGCCAGCAGCCCGAGCAGCTCCTACAATGAGCAGTTCTTC.

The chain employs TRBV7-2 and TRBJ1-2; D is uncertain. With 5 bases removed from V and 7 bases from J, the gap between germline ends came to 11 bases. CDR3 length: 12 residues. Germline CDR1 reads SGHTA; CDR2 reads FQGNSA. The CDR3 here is CASSEDGPGYTF. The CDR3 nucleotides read TGTGCCAGCAGCGAGGACGGACCTGGCTACACCTTC.

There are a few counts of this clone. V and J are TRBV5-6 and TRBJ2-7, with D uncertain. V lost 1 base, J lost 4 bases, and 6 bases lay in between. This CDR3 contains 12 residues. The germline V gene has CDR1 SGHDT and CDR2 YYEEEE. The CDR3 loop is CASSLRVYEQYF. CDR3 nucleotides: TGTGCCAGCAGCTTGAGGGTTTACGAGCAGTACTTC.

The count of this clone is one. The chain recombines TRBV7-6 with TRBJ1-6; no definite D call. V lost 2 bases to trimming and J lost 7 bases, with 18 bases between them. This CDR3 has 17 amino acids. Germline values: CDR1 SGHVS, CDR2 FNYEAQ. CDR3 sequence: CASSLTQRDIRNSPLHF. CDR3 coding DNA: TGTGCCAGCAGCTTAACCCAGCGGGATATAAGGAATTCACCCCTCCACTTT.

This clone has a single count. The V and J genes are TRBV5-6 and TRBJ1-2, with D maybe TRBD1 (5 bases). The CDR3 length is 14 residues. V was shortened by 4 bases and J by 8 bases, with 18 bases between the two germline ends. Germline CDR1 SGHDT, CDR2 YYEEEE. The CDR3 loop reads CASSTWGPLGGYTF. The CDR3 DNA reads TGTGCCAGCAGCACTTGGGGCCCATTGGGGGGCTACACCTTC. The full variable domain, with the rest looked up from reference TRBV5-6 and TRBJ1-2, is DAGVTQSPTHLIKTRGQQVTLRCSPKSGHDTVSWYQQALGQGPQFIFQYYEEEERQRGNFPDRFSGHQFPNYSSELNVNALLLGDSALYLCASSTWGPLGGYTFGSGTRLTVV.

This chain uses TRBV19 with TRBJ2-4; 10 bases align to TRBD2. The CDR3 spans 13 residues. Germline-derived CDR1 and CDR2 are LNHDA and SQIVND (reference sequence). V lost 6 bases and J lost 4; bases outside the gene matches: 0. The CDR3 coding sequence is TGTGCCAGTAGGACTAGCGGGAAAAACATTCAGTACTTC. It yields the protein CASRTSGKNIQYF.

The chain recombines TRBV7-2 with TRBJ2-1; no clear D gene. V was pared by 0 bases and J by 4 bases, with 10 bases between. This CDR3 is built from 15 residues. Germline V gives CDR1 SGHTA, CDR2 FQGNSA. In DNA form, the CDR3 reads TGTGCCAGCAGCTTAGCGGGATTTCAGTACAATGAGCAGTTCTTC. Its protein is CASSLAGFQYNEQFF.

CDR3 coding DNA: TGTGCCAGCACGGGGACTAGGACCCACAATGAGCAGTTCTTC. Translation: CASTGTRTHNEQFF. This chain links TRBV3-1 (or the pseudogene TRBV3-2) with TRBJ2-1, with 8 bases aligning to TRBD2. In germline, CDR1 is LGHDT, CDR2 YNNKEL (reference sequence). The CDR3 extends over 14 amino acids. The V segment lost 7 bases and the J segment 5 bases; nucleotides outside the gene matches: 7.

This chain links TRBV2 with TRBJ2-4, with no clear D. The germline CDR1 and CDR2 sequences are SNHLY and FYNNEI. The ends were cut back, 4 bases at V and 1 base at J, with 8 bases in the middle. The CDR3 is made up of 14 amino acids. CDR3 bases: TGTGCCAGCAGTGGCTTAATGGCCAAAAACATTCAGTACTTC. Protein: CASSGLMAKNIQYF.

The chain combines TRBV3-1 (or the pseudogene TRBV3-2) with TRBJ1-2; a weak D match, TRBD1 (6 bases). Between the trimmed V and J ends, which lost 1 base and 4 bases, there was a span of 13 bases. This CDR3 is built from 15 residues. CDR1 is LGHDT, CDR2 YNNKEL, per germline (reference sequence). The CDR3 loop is CASSQARGAIYGYTF. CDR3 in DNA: TGTGCCAGCAGCCAAGCGCGGGGGGCGATCTATGGCTACACCTTC.

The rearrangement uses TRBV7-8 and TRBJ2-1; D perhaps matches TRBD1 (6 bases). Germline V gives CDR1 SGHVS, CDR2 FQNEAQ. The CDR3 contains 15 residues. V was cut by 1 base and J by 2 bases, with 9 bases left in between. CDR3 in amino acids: CASSLVQGTYNEQFF. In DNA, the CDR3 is TGTGCCAGCAGCTTAGTCCAGGGGACCTACAATGAGCAGTTCTTC.

DNA of the CDR3: TGCAGTGCTAGTTTGGGTCCCGGGGAGCTGTTTTTT. It translates to CSASLGPGELFF. The chain couples TRBV20-1 to TRBJ2-2; D uncertain. Germline V lookup: CDR1 DFQATT, CDR2 SNEGSKA (reference sequence). V lost 3 bases, J lost 6 bases, and 8 bases lay in between. This CDR3 is built from 12 residues.

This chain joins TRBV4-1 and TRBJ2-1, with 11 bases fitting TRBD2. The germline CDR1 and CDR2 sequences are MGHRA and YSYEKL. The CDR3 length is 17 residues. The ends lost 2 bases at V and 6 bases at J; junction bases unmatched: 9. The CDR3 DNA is TGCGCCAGCAGCCAAACTATACTAGCGGGAGTGGGCAATGAGCAGTTCTTC. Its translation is CASSQTILAGVGNEQFF.